One sample yielded the 15 T cell receptor beta chains listed below, sequenced in a study of tissue T cells after allogeneic stem cell transplantation. Profiled with immunoSEQ multiplex PCR; TCRdb holds only in-frame clones, not every one. The sample shows some 5,000 clones, roughly 49% of them seen only once. The time point denotes: mouse harvest day 7 after allogeneic transplant. Each mouse received 10^7 T-cell-depleted marrow cells plus 10^6 splenic CD5+ T cells by tail vein. Material for sequencing was gut tissue. These TCRs come from a female BALB/c mouse given C57BL/6 T cells with graft-versus-host disease after an allogeneic hematopoietic cell transplant.

Regarding this clone: The genes are named according to mouse. The read is 1 residue too short to cover the CDR3 end, so that end is filled in from the germline J gene. The V and J genes are TRBV26 and TRBJ2-5; a possible D gene is TRBD1 (5 bases). The V gene's germline CDR1 is KGHPV and CDR2 FQNQEV (reference sequence). The CDR3 contains 13 residues. The V end was cut by 2 bases, the J end by 6 bases, with 9 bases between. CDR3 sequence: CASSLRGWDTQYF. The part of the CDR3 DNA that was read is TGTGCCAGCAGTCTGAGGGGATGGGACACCCAGTAC.

In its sample, this clone was seen a few times. The genes are named according to mouse. The read comes to an end 1 residue before the CDR3 does, leaving the germline J gene to fill in the end. The genes are TRBV13-1 and TRBJ2-3, with 11 bases fitting TRBD2. This CDR3 is built from 17 residues. The V gene end was trimmed by 3 bases and the J gene end by 0 bases; junction bases not matched to a gene: 6. Germline CDR1 and CDR2: NSHNY and SYGAGN. This CDR3 reads CASSGRDWGSSAETLYF. The CDR3 DNA, read in part, is TGTGCCAGCAGTGGCCGGGACTGGGGGTCTAGTGCAGAAACGCTGTAT.

This clone is judged medium-sized. The gene symbols are mouse symbols. Read sequence stops 1 residue before the CDR3 end, and the germline J gene provides the missing end. The rearrangement joins TRBV29 to TRBJ2-5, with TRBD1 matching 10 bases. After removal of 9 bases from V and 2 bases from J, the junction contained 5 bases not matched to a gene. The germline gives CDR1 MSHET, CDR2 SYDVDS. The CDR3 is made up of 14 amino acids. The CDR3 region is CASWTGGGQDTQYF. The part of the CDR3 DNA that was read is TGTGCTAGTTGGACAGGGGGAGGCCAAGACACCCAGTAC.

This clone ranks as large. Mouse gene names apply. Read coverage stops 1 residue before the CDR3 terminus; the germline J gene supplies the remainder. V and J are TRBV3 and TRBJ2-7; D remains unclear. Germline assignment: CDR1 SNHLY and CDR2 FYNGKV (reference sequence). The ends were cut back, 8 bases at V and 4 bases at J, with 3 bases in the middle. The CDR3 contains 9 residues. This CDR3 reads CASYYEQYF. The sequenced part of the CDR3 DNA is TGTGCCAGCTATTATGAACAGTAC.

As to this clone: Mouse gene names and germline throughout. The read finishes 1 residue shy of the CDR3 end, and the germline J gene is used to complete it. V usage is TRBV26 and J usage is TRBJ2-7; the D is unclear. Trimming shortened V by 2 bases and J by 5 bases, and 7 bases separated the two germline ends. The germline V gene encodes CDR1 KGHPV and CDR2 FQNQEV (reference sequence). CDR3 length: 12 amino acids. CDR3 residues: CASSLGNDEQYF. Incomplete CDR3 DNA: TGTGCCAGCAGTCTGGGGAATGATGAACAGTAC.

Comment on this clone: All gene names here are mouse names. The CDR3 end is not reached by the read, which stops 1 residue before it; the germline J gene fills it in. This sequence joins TRBV3 and TRBJ2-7; 13 bases match TRBD2. V shed 3 bases, J shed 7 bases, and the junction held 6 bases outside the gene matches. CDR1 and CDR2 from the germline V gene are SNHLY and FYNGKV (reference sequence). The CDR3 has 15 residues. The sequenced CDR3 bases are TGTGCCAGCAGCTTGGGACTGGGGGGGGCGAGGGAACAGTAC. Translated, it gives CASSLGLGGAREQY. The CDR3, in full, reads CASSLGLGGAREQYF.

This clone appeared a few times. Genes here carry mouse names. The read is 1 residue too short to cover the CDR3 end, so that end is filled in from the germline J gene. The V call is TRBV3, the J call TRBJ2-7; TRBD2 aligns across 10 bases. Germline V gives CDR1 SNHLY, CDR2 FYNGKV (reference sequence). The CDR3 is 15 amino acids. Trimming removed 3 bases from V and 7 bases from J; junction bases left unmatched: 9. The sequenced part of the CDR3 DNA is TGTGCCAGCAGCTTCGGCTGGGGGGGCGCGGGGGAACAGTAC. Protein sequence: CASSFGWGGAGEQY. The whole CDR3 protein reads CASSFGWGGAGEQYF.

Notes on this clone: Gene labels here are mouse ones. The DNA read from the CDR3 is TGTGCCAGCAGTGAGGGCAGGGGAAGCACAGAAGTCTTC. Protein: CASSEGRGSTEVF. The entire CDR3 protein is CASSEGRGSTEVFF. The rearrangement joins TRBV13-1 to TRBJ1-1; TRBD1 is a possible D gene (6 bases). Read sequence stops 1 residue before the CDR3 end, and the germline J gene provides the missing end. The germline V gene encodes CDR1 NSHNY and CDR2 SYGAGN. CDR3 length: 14 residues. V was cut by 2 bases and J by 4 bases, with 12 bases left in between.

To note about this clone: Gene names are mouse gene names. The sequenced fragment ends 1 residue before the CDR3 boundary, so the rest is inferred from the germline J gene. The chain is built from TRBV4 and TRBJ1-1; TRBD1 matches 9 bases. From germline, CDR1 is LGHDT and CDR2 YNNKQL (reference sequence). The CDR3 is 14 residues long. V trimming: 5 bases; J trimming: 0 bases; junction bases outside the gene matches: 1. CDR3 residues: CASSTGGANTEVFF. Partial CDR3 DNA: TGTGCCAGCAGCACAGGGGGCGCAAACACAGAAGTCTTC.

About this clone itself: Mouse gene names and germline throughout. The sequence runs out 1 residue before the end of the CDR3; the remainder is reconstructed from the germline J gene. The chain links TRBV16 to TRBJ2-5; D possibly uses TRBD1 or TRBD2 (6 bases each). The CDR3 has 14 amino acids. The ends were cut back, 0 bases at V and 5 bases at J, with 9 bases in the middle. In germline, CDR1 is SGHSA, CDR2 FRNQAP. This CDR3 reads CASSLEGAGDTQYF. CDR3 DNA, as far as it was read: TGTGCAAGCAGCTTAGAGGGGGCGGGAGACACCCAGTAC.

Note on this clone: Mismatch with germline at one junction end may stem from a read error. Germline and genes here are mouse. The read ends 1 residue shy of where the CDR3 ends; the end is completed using the germline J gene. The chain uses TRBV13-3 and TRBJ2-7; D could derive from TRBD1 or TRBD2 (5 bases each). The CDR3 runs 12 residues. Germline CDR1 is NNHDY and CDR2 is SYVADS. The CDR3 DNA, read in part, is TGTGCCAGCGGTGATGCGGGGGACGAACAGTAC. Encoded protein: CASGDAGDEQY. The CDR3 as a whole reads CASGDAGDEQYF.

About this clone: Each gene name is a mouse one. Read data end 1 residue before the CDR3 end; the end is taken from the germline J gene. The V and J genes are TRBV4 and TRBJ2-5, with 8 bases fitting TRBD2. Germline CDR1 LGHDT, CDR2 YNNKQL (reference sequence). The trim removed 5 bases at V and 6 bases at J, leaving 7 bases unmatched. This CDR3 region has 14 residues. CDR3 bases read: TGTGCCAGCAGCCGCCGGGGGGGCGGTGACACCCAGTAC. Protein sequence: CASSRRGGGDTQY. The complete CDR3 sequence is CASSRRGGGDTQYF.

This clone is medium-sized in the sample. Gene names and germline refer to mouse. The CDR3 end falls 1 residue outside the read, so it is completed with the germline J gene. V usage is TRBV2 and J usage is TRBJ1-1; D gene ambiguous. With 5 bases removed from V and 3 bases from J, the gap between germline ends came to 7 bases. This CDR3 comprises 12 residues. Per the germline V gene, CDR1 is LGHNA and CDR2 is YSYQKL. This chain's CDR3 is CASSSGYTEVFF. The CDR3 bases that were read are TGTGCCAGCAGCTCAGGTTACACAGAAGTCTTC.

On this clone: Gene names and germline refer to mouse. From the germline J gene comes the end of the CDR3, since the read stops 1 residue before it. This rearrangement joins TRBV13-3 to TRBJ2-7, with D possibly matching TRBD1 (5 bases). This CDR3 has 13 amino acids. Germline-derived CDR1 and CDR2 are NNHDY and SYVADS. V lost 1 base, J lost 3 bases, and 8 bases lay in between. CDR3 sequence reads: CASSDPDNYEQYF. The CDR3 bases that were read are TGTGCCAGCAGTGATCCGGACAACTATGAACAGTAC.

Turning to this clone: Gene names follow the mouse nomenclature. The DNA ends 1 residue before the CDR3 does, and the rest of the CDR3 is filled in from the germline J gene. The V and J genes are TRBV26 and TRBJ1-3, with D unclear. The ends were cut back, 1 base at V and 0 bases at J, with 7 bases in the middle. CDR3 length: 15 amino acids. Germline CDR1 and CDR2: KGHPV and FQNQEV (reference sequence). Incomplete CDR3 DNA: TGTGCCAGCAGTCTGTGGGAGGATTCTGGAAATACGCTCTAT. Translated: CASSLWEDSGNTLY. The entire CDR3 sequence reads CASSLWEDSGNTLYF.